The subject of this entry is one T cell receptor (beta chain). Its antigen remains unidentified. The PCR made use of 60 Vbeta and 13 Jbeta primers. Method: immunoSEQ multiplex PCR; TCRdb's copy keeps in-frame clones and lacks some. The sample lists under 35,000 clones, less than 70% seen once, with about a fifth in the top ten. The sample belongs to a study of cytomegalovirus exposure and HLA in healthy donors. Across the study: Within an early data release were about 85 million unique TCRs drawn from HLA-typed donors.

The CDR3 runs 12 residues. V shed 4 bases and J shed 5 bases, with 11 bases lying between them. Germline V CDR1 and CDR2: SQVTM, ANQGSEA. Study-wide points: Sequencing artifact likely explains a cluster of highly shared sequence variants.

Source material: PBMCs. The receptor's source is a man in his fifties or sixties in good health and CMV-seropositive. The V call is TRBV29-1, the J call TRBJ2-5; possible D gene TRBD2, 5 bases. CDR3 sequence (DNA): TGCAGCGTTGGTCTAGCTGAGGAGACCCAGTACTTC. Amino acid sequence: CSVGLAEETQYF.